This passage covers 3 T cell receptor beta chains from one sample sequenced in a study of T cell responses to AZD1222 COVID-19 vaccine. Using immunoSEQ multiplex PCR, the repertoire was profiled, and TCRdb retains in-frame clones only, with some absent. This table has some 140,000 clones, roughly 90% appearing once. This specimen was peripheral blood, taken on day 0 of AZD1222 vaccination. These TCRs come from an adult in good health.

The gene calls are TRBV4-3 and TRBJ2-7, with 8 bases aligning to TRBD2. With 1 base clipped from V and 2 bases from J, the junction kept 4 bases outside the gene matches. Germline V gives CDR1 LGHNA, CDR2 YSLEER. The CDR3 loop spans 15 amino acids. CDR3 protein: CASSQGDSGTYEQYF. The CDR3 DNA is TGCGCCAGCAGCCAAGGAGATAGCGGGACCTACGAGCAGTACTTC.

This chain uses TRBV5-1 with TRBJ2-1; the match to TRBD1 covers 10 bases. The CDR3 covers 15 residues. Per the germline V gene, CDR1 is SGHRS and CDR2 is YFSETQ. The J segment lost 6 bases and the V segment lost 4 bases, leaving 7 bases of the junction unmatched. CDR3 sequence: CASSEPGQGTNEQFF. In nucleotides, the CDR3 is TGCGCCAGCAGCGAACCGGGACAGGGGACCAATGAGCAGTTCTTC. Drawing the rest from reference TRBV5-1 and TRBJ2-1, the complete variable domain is KAGVTQTPRYLIKTRGQQVTLSCSPISGHRSVSWYQQTPGQGLQFLFEYFSETQRNKGNFPGRFSGRQFSNSRSEMNVSTLELGDSALYLCASSEPGQGTNEQFFGPGTRLTVL.

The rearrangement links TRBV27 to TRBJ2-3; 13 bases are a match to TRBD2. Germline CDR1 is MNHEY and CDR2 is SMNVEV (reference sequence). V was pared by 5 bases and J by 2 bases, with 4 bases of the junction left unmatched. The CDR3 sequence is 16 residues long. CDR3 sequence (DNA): TGTGCCAGCAGTAGCGGACTAGCGGGGGCCACAGATACGCAGTATTTT. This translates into CASSSGLAGATDTQYF.